This TCR beta chain was recovered during a study of early T cells in non-severe SARS-CoV-2 infection. Researchers attached unique molecular identifiers to individual cDNA molecules. From the 5' RACE reads, TCRdb called clonotypes with MiXCR, one entry per CDR3 protein. The data show 40,000 to 55,000 distinct CDR3 sequences, under 7.5% seen once. This clonotype was seen a few times. No antigen is known for it. Study-level points and caveats: VDJdb matching, biased toward anti-spike CD8 responses, missed private and CD4 specificities.

The CDR3 extends over 14 amino acids. Germline CDR1 SEHNR, CDR2 FQNEAQ (reference sequence). The V and J ends lost 5 bases and 6 bases, in that order; junction bases with no gene match: 5. The rearrangement uses TRBV7-9 and TRBJ2-3, with TRBD1 matching over 10 bases. Specimen: whole blood. This TCR derives from an adult who was a healthcare worker with PCR-confirmed SARS-CoV-2 infection or an uninfected control (not recorded which). The CDR3 is CASSQTGGWDTQYF. In nucleotides, the CDR3 is TGTGCCAGCAGCCAGACAGGGGGCTGGGATACGCAGTATTTT.